One sample yielded the 6 T cell receptor beta chains listed below, sequenced in a study of T-cell reconstitution after alpha-beta-depleted transplantation in children. Unique molecular identifiers were built into the TCRbeta library. Each CDR3 protein gets one entry after TCRdb re-called the PCR reads with MiXCR. This sample has fewer than 350,000 distinct CDR3 sequences, with around 10% found just once. The sequenced sample was PBMCs, obtained before TCRalphabeta/CD19-depleted stem cell transplant. The source of these receptors is a boy less than two years old with acute myeloid leukemia, due to receive a stem cell transplant.

This clonotype has a count of ten or more. The chain couples TRBV18 to TRBJ1-6, with 7 nucleotides matching TRBD1. CDR1 and CDR2 from the germline V gene are KGHSH and LQKENI. V gave up 1 base and J gave up 5 bases; unmatched junction bases: 14. This CDR3 is 19 amino acids long. The chain's CDR3 is CASSPRGSWGQNHNSPLHF. For the CDR3, the DNA is TGTGCCAGCTCACCACGGGGATCTTGGGGACAGAATCATAATTCACCCCTCCACTTT. The full variable domain, its missing parts supplied by reference TRBV18 and TRBJ1-6, is NAGVMQNPRHLVRRRGQEARLRCSPMKGHSHVYWYRQLPEEGLKFMVYLQKENIIDESGMPKERFSAEFPKEGPSILRIQQVVRGDSAAYFCASSPRGSWGQNHNSPLHFGNGTRLTVT.

This clonotype has at least ten counts. The gene calls are TRBV5-1 and TRBJ2-6, with 8 bases identical to TRBD2. The J segment lost 0 bases and the V segment lost 4 bases, leaving 9 bases of the junction unmatched. The CDR3 runs 18 residues. CDR1 SGHRS and CDR2 YFSETQ come from the germline V gene. The CDR3 sequence: CASSLGLAPFSGANVLTF. CDR3 bases: TGCGCCAGCAGCCTTGGACTAGCTCCGTTCTCTGGGGCCAACGTCCTGACTTTC.

This clonotype was seen at least ten times. Here the CDR3 reads CASRGLATYEQYF. The CDR3 DNA is TGTGCCAGCAGGGGACTAGCCACCTACGAGCAGTACTTC. The rearrangement uses TRBV6-5 and TRBJ2-7; 9 nucleotides line up with TRBD2. This CDR3 comprises 13 residues. With 6 bases clipped from V and 2 bases from J, the junction kept 2 bases outside the gene matches. CDR1 is MNHEY and CDR2 is SVGAGI in the germline V gene.

This clonotype has more than one count but fewer than ten. This rearrangement joins TRBV6-1 to TRBJ2-7; perhaps D is TRBD1 or TRBD2 (5 bases each). This CDR3 has 14 residues. Trimming took 7 bases from V and 6 from J, leaving 19 bases between them. Germline loops: CDR1 MNHNS, CDR2 SASEGT. The CDR3 sequence: CASIKGSSRGEQYF. The CDR3 DNA reads as TGTGCCAGCATCAAGGGGTCATCCCGGGGCGAGCAGTACTTC.

This clonotype has a count of ten or more. The J gene is TRBJ2-5, the V gene TRBV24-1; 8 bases are a match to TRBD2. The CDR3 totals 18 residues. The germline CDR1 and CDR2 sequences are KGHDR and SFDVKD. V shed 4 bases and J 1 base; nucleotides not matched to a gene: 13. The DNA of the CDR3 is TGTGCCACCAGTGAACACCGAGTAGCGGGATCGGTCCAAGAGACCCAGTACTTC. Amino acids: CATSEHRVAGSVQETQYF.

The chain links TRBV20-1 to TRBJ1-1, with TRBD1 as a possible D gene (6 bases). Germline loops: CDR1 DFQATT, CDR2 SNEGSKA (reference sequence). V lost 5 bases to trimming and J lost 4 bases, with 11 bases between them. CDR3 length equals 12 residues. In DNA form, the CDR3 reads TGCAGTGCTTTAGGGGGTACCACTGAAGCTTTCTTT. It yields the protein CSALGGTTEAFF.